The present entry profiles one TCR beta chain with its context. Its specificity is unknown. This sample is part of a study of cytomegalovirus exposure and HLA in healthy donors. Study-level results: The classifier reportedly diagnosed cytomegalovirus status with high specificity and sensitivity. A later analysis showed TCR association rates differing by HLA locus, peaking at DRB1 and lowest at HLA-C. Previously analyzed data showed that most TCR beta V segments were productive at a frequency of about 90% or about 30%.

PCR used 60 Vbeta primers and 13 Jbeta primers. Method: immunoSEQ multiplex PCR; TCRdb's copy keeps in-frame clones and lacks some. The sample lists around 300,000 clones; around 65% were seen once. The CDR3 contains 16 residues. The J segment lost 2 bases and the V segment lost 3 bases, leaving 4 bases of the junction unmatched. In germline, CDR1 is SSHAT, CDR2 FNYEAQ (reference sequence). The sequence came from a female donor in good health and CMV-seronegative. Material for sequencing was PBMCs. This rearrangement joins TRBV7-7 to TRBJ2-5, with 12 bases identical to TRBD2. CDR3 nucleotide sequence: TGTGCCAGCAGCTTTGGACTAGCGGGACTTCAAGAGACCCAGTACTTC. Protein: CASSFGLAGLQETQYF.